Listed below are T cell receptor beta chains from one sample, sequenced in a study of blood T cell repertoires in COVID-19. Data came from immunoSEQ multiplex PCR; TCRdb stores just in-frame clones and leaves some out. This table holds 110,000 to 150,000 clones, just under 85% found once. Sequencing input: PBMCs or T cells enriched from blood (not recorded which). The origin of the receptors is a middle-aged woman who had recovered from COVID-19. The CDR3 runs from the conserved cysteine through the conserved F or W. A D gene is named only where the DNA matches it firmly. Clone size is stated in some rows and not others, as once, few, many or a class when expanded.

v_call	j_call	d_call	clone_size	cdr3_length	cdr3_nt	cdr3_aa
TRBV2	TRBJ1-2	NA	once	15	TGTGCCAGCCCATATGGGGGTCCAACCACAGGGGGCTACACCTTC	CASPYGGPTTGGYTF
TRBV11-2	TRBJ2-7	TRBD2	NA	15	TGTGCCAGCAGCTGGTTAGCGGGAGCAGGCTACGAGCAGTACTTC	CASSWLAGAGYEQYF
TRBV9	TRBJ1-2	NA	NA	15	TGTGCCAGCAGCGAGAGTTGGTCAGGGGCGGGTGGCTACACCTTC	CASSESWSGAGGYTF
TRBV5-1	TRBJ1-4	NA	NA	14	TGCGCCAGCAGCTTGGATAGTCGGGGGGCAAAACTGTTTTTT	CASSLDSRGAKLFF
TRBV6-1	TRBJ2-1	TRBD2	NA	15	TGTGCCAGCAGTGAAACGGCGGGAGCATACAATGAGCAGTTCTTC	CASSETAGAYNEQFF
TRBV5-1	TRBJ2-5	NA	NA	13	TGCGCCAGCAGCTTGGCTAGAAAAGAGACCCAGTACTTC	CASSLARKETQYF
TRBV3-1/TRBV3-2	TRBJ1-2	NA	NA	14	TGTGCCAGCAGCTTAACTTCAGGGGACCATGGCTACACCTTC	CASSLTSGDHGYTF
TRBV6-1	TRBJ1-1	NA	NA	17	TGTGCCAGCAGTGAATTACAATTGGGCAGGCCGAACACTGAAGCTTTCTTT	CASSELQLGRPNTEAFF
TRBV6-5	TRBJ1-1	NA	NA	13	TGTGCCAGCTCACCGACAGGGAACACTGAAGCTTTCTTT	CASSPTGNTEAFF
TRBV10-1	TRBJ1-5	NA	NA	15	TGCGCCAGCAGTAATAGGCAGGGAGGGGATCAGCCCCAGCATTTT	CASSNRQGGDQPQHF
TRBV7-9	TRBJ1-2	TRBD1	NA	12	TGTGCCAGCAGCCGACAGGGGTATGGCTACACCTTC	CASSRQGYGYTF
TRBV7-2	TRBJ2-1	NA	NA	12	TGTGCCAGCAGGTTACGTGACAATGAGCAGTTCTTC	CASRLRDNEQFF
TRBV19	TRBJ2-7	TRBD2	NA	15	TGTGCCAGTACCGAAAGGACTAGCGGGTCCTACGAGCAGTACTTC	CASTERTSGSYEQYF
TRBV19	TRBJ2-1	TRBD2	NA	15	TGTGCCAGTAGTATACGACTAGCGGGAGGTCTTGAGCAGTTCTTC	CASSIRLAGGLEQFF
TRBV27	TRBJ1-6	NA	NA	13	TGTGCCAGCAAAAGGGGTTTTGATTCACCCCTCCACTTT	CASKRGFDSPLHF
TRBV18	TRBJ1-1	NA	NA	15	TGTGCCAGCTCAACCACCACACAGGGGAACACTGAAGCTTTCTTT	CASSTTTQGNTEAFF
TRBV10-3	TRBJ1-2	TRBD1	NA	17	TGTGCCATCTCCCCGGGGCAGGGGGGAAGTAAAAACTATGGCTACACCTTC	CAISPGQGGSKNYGYTF
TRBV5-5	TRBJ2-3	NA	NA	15	TGTGCCAGCAGCTCTCGGGTAGCGGGCACAGATACGCAGTATTTT	CASSSRVAGTDTQYF
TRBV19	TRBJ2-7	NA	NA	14	TGTGCCAGTAGTATGGGAGCGGGTCCCTACGAGCAGTACTTC	CASSMGAGPYEQYF
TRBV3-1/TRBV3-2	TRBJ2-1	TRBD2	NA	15	TGTGCCAGCAGCCCCAGGACTAGCGGGGACAATGAGCAGTTCTTC	CASSPRTSGDNEQFF
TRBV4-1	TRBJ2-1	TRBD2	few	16	TGCGCCAGCAGGCGAACCGGGACTAGCGACTACAATGAGCAGTTCTTC	CASRRTGTSDYNEQFF
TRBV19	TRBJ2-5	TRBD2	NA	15	TGTGCCAGTAGTCAGGCTAGCGGGAGAAGCGAGACCCAGTACTTC	CASSQASGRSETQYF
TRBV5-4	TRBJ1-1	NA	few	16	TGTGCCAGCAGCTTGGGGGGGCATTCCCTTGACACTGAAGCTTTCTTT	CASSLGGHSLDTEAFF
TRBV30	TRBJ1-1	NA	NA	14	TGTGCCTGGAACGCGGGGAAACCGAACACTGAAGCTTTCTTT	CAWNAGKPNTEAFF
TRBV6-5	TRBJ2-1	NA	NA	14	TGTGCCAGCATGGCCGGCGGGCAATTCAATGAGCAGTTCTTC	CASMAGGQFNEQFF
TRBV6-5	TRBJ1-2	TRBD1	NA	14	TGTGCCAGCCTTGAACCGGGACAGGGGTACGGCTACACCTTC	CASLEPGQGYGYTF
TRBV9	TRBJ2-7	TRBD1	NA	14	TGTGCCAGCAGCCCCATCGGACAGGGCTACGAGCAGTACTTC	CASSPIGQGYEQYF
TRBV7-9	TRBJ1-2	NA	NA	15	TGTGCCAGCAGCTACGGACAAGGGATTAACTATGGCTACACCTTC	CASSYGQGINYGYTF
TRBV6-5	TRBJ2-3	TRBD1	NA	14	TGTGCCAGCAGCCCGGGACAGGAGACAGATACGCAGTATTTT	CASSPGQETDTQYF
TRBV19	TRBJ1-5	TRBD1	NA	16	TGTGCCAGTAGTATTAGGACAGGGGGAGACAATCAGCCCCAGCATTTT	CASSIRTGGDNQPQHF
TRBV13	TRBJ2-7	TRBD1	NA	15	TGTGCCAGCAGCACCTGGACAGGGGGCTCCTACGAGCAGTACTTC	CASSTWTGGSYEQYF
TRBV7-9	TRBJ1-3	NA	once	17	TGTGCCAGCAGCTTAGCCAGACAGGACAACTCTGGAAACACCATATATTTT	CASSLARQDNSGNTIYF
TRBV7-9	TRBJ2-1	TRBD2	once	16	TGTGCCAGCAGCGCCGGACTAGCGGGCGCCTACAATGAGCAGTTCTTC	CASSAGLAGAYNEQFF
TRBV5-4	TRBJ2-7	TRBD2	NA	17	TGTGCCTGGGGCGGGGTAGCGGGGGGGCTTCCCCCCTACGAGCAGTACTTC	CAWGGVAGGLPPYEQYF
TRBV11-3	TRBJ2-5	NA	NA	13	TGTGCCAGCAGCTTAAATCCCGGAGAGACCCAGTACTTC	CASSLNPGETQYF
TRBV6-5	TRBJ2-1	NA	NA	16	TGTGCCAGCAGTTATCTAACCACCCCCTCCTACAATGAGCAGTTCTTC	CASSYLTTPSYNEQFF
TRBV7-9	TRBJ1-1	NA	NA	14	TGTGCCAGCAGCAACCAGGCCGGGGTTACTGAAGCTTTCTTT	CASSNQAGVTEAFF
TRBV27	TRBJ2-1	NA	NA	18	TGTGGCGCGCTACATGCGGCGAAACTACCGCTCTCCTACAATGAGCAGTTCTTC	CGALHAAKLPLSYNEQFF
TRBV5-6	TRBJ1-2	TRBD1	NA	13	TGTGCCAGCAGCCCCTACAGGGGGGCTGGCTACACCTTC	CASSPYRGAGYTF
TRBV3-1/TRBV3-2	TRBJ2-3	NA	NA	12	TGTGCCAGCAGCCAAGCCGGAGATACGCAGTATTTT	CASSQAGDTQYF
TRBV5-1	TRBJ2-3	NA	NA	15	TGCGCCAGCAGCGTTCAAGGACAGAAAGCAGATACGCAGTATTTT	CASSVQGQKADTQYF
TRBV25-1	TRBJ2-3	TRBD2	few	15	TGTGCCAGCACTCCTCGGACTAGCGGGGCAAATACGCAGTATTTT	CASTPRTSGANTQYF
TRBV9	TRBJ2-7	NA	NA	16	TGTGCCAGCAGCGTAGCCGTCCTAGCGAGTCTCCACGAGCAGTACTTC	CASSVAVLASLHEQYF
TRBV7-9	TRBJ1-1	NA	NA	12	TGTGCCAGCAGCCCCTCTCAGATCAAAGCTTTCTTT	CASSPSQIKAFF
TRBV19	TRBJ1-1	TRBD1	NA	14	TGTGCCAGTAGTTCAGGGGGCGCGGACACTGAAGCTTTCTTT	CASSSGGADTEAFF
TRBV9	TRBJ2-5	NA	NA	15	TGTGCCAGCAGCGTAGCGGCAGGGGCCAAAGAGACCCAGTACTTC	CASSVAAGAKETQYF
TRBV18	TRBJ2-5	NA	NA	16	TGTGCCAGCTCACCACCGGCCGGGGGTCAGGCAGAGACCCAGTACTTC	CASSPPAGGQAETQYF
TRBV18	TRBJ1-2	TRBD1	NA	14	TGTGCCAGCTCACCGGACAGGTCTAACTATGGCTACACCTTC	CASSPDRSNYGYTF
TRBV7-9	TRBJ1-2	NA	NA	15	TGTGCCAGCAGCTCCGATTTGGACAGATCCTATGGCTACACCTTC	CASSSDLDRSYGYTF
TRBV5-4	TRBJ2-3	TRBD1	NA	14	TGTGCCAGCAGCTTTGACAGGGGCACAGATACGCAGTATTTT	CASSFDRGTDTQYF
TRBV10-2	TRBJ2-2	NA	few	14	TGCGCCAGCAGTCTATCAGGCAACACCGGGGAGCTGTTTTTT	CASSLSGNTGELFF
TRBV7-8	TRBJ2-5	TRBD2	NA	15	TGTGCCAGCAGCCTTAGGACTAGCGGGACCGAGACCCAGTACTTC	CASSLRTSGTETQYF